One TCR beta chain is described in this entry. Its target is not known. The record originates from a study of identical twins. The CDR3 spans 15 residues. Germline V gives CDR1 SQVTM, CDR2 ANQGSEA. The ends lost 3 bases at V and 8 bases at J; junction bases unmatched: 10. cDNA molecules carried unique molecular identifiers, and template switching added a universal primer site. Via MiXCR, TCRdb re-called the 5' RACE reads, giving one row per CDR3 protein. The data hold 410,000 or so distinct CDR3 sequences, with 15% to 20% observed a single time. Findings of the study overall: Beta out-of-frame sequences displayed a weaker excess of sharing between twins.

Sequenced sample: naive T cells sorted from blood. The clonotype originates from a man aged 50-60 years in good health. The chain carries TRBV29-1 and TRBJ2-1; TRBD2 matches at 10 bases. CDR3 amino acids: CSVEGASGSIYEQFF. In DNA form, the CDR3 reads TGCAGCGTTGAGGGGGCTAGCGGGAGTATATATGAGCAGTTCTTC.